This T cell receptor beta chain was profiled in a study of regulatory T cells in long-lasting Graves disease. Sequencing libraries for TCR beta were prepared with iRepertoire HTBI primers and Arm-PCR of CDR3 regions. Via MiXCR, TCRdb re-called the multiplex PCR reads, giving one row per CDR3 protein. The sample lists hundreds of thousands of distinct CDR3 sequences, approximately 13% occurring once. Noted time point: newly diagnosed GD, antithyroid drugs for less than 3 months. With RNA extracted from PBMCs as input, the TCR library was made. V dropped 3 bases and J dropped 2 bases, with 17 bases sitting between them. The CDR3 totals 17 residues. CDR1 and CDR2 from the germline V gene are MNHEY and SMNVEV (reference sequence). This clonotype was counted only a few times. The same sample was also used in a study of T cells in Graves' hyperthyroidism and ophthalmopathy.

The sequencing here drew on peripheral blood mononuclear cells (PBMCs), taken at new diagnosis, from a patient treated with antithyroid drugs. V gene TRBV27 combines with J gene TRBJ2-1; D possibly uses TRBD1 or TRBD2 (5 bases each). This clonotype was obtained from a man aged 25-40 years with Graves disease. The CDR3 DNA reads as TGTGCCAGCAGTTTCGGTTCGTCGGAGGACACCTACAATGAGCAGTTCTTC. Amino acid sequence: CASSFGSSEDTYNEQFF.